This T cell receptor beta chain was retrieved from a study of cytomegalovirus exposure and HLA in healthy donors. Findings and limits, study-wide: According to an earlier analysis, most TCR beta V segments yielded productive rearrangements about 87% or about 30% of the time. There were some public TCRs occurring in many donors, but most TCR sequences were rare.

Comments on this clone: Its antigen is not identified.

Looked up from germline, CDR1 is SGHTA and CDR2 is FQGTGA. This CDR3 comprises 15 residues. The trim removed 5 bases at V and 4 bases at J, leaving 4 bases unmatched. The PCR employed 60 Vbeta primers together with 13 Jbeta primers. Under the authors' procedure: The count from a later analysis was 65 million to 90 million unique TCR beta chains, around 11 million of them shared. This table comes from immunoSEQ multiplex PCR, and its TCRdb copy is limited to in-frame clones, with some not included. From that table come the V and J calls and clone size; the DNA was used to work out D and trimming. The sample carries roughly 120,000 clones, over 60% recorded once.

The source of this sequence is a human donor in good health. The rearrangement joins TRBV7-3 to TRBJ2-3; 12 positions agree with TRBD1. Sequencing input: PBMCs. The DNA of the CDR3 is TGTGCCAGCAGCGGGACAGGGGGCGCCGCAGATACGCAGTATTTT. Translated: CASSGTGGAADTQYF.